One and the same sample provided the 32 T cell receptor beta chains below, sequenced in a study of shared clonotypes between healthy human individuals. Naive CD8 cells lacked CD45RO and underwent positive selection for CCR7, leaving out terminally differentiated effector memory CD45RA+ cells. Clones were sequenced by immunoSEQ multiplex PCR, and TCRdb holds only the in-frame ones, with some missing. The data hold just over 2,000,000 clones, with over 85% observed a single time. The sample comprised naive CD8+ T cells sorted from blood. These receptors came from a man aged 18 to 30 in good health.

The sample holds one count of this clone. Other nucleotide sequences in the sample specify the same CDR3. This chain links TRBV2 with TRBJ1-5, with 8 nucleotides matching TRBD1. Germline-derived CDR1 and CDR2 are SNHLY and FYNNEI. The CDR3 contains 15 residues. V trimming: 4 bases; J trimming: 0 bases; junction bases outside the gene matches: 2. This CDR3 reads CASSGTGLSNQPQHF. The CDR3 DNA is TGTGCCAGCAGTGGGACAGGGCTTAGCAATCAGCCCCAGCATTTT.

This clone showed up just once. Distinct nucleotide sequences in the sample also encode this CDR3. The chain is built from TRBV4-1 and TRBJ2-7; D unclear. Looked up from germline, CDR1 is MGHRA and CDR2 is YSYEKL. The V and J ends lost 0 bases and 0 bases respectively, with 9 bases between them. The CDR3 loop spans 15 amino acids. This chain's CDR3 is CASSQDRESSYEQYF. The DNA of the CDR3 is TGCGCCAGCAGCCAAGATAGAGAGAGCTCCTACGAGCAGTACTTC.

As to this clone: The same CDR3 also results from other DNA sequences found in this sample. The chain couples TRBV30 to TRBJ1-5; 7 bases match TRBD1. V shed 1 base and J 2 bases; nucleotides not matched to a gene: 2. This CDR3 has 14 residues. CDR1 is GTSNPN and CDR2 is SVGIG in the germline V gene (reference sequence). The CDR3 nucleotides read TGTGCCTGGAGTGCCGGGACAGGCAATCAGCCCCAGCATTTT. Translation gives CAWSAGTGNQPQHF. Combining the CDR3 with reference TRBV30 and TRBJ1-5 gives the whole variable domain SQTIHQWPATLVQPVGSPLSLECTVEGTSNPNLYWYRQAAGRGLQLLFYSVGIGQISSEVPQNLSASRPQDRQFILSSKKLLLSDSGFYLCAWSAGTGNQPQHFGDGTRLSIL.

V gene TRBV7-9 combines with J gene TRBJ1-2; D remains ambiguous. The CDR3 consists of 17 residues. Trimming left V 1 base short and J 2 bases short, with 17 bases between. CDR1 and CDR2 (germline): SEHNR, FQNEAQ (reference sequence). CDR3 region: CASSLGDAIGSNYGYTF. The CDR3 DNA sequence: TGTGCCAGCAGCTTAGGGGATGCTATCGGCTCGAACTATGGCTACACCTTC.

This clone appeared a single time. This sample also contains other DNA sequences that code for the same CDR3. The chain recombines TRBV6-5 with TRBJ2-3; TRBD1 is a possible D gene (6 bases). This CDR3 has 15 residues. The V end lost 0 bases, the J end lost 1 base, and 8 bases lay between the germline ends. The germline V gene has CDR1 MNHEY and CDR2 SVGAGI. Written as DNA, the CDR3 is TGTGCCAGCAGTTACTCTCCAGGGGGCACAGATACGCAGTATTTT. Amino acid sequence: CASSYSPGGTDTQYF.

As to this clone: Other DNA sequences within the sample encode an identical CDR3. V and J are TRBV27 and TRBJ2-7, with D unresolved. Germline values: CDR1 MNHEY, CDR2 SMNVEV (reference sequence). There are 11 residues in the CDR3. Trimming pared 3 bases from V and 4 bases from J, leaving 4 bases between. The CDR3 sequence: CASSLGYEQYF. The CDR3 region has the DNA TGTGCCAGCAGTTTGGGGTACGAGCAGTACTTC.

As concerns this clone: This specimen includes other DNA sequences encoding the same CDR3. V gene TRBV6-5 combines with J gene TRBJ2-7; D perhaps matches TRBD1 (7 bases). This CDR3 has 15 residues. CDR1 and CDR2 (germline): MNHEY, SVGAGI. Trimming removed 2 bases at V and 1 base at J, with 12 bases between. CDR3 coding DNA: TGTGCCAGCAGTTACAGCCCAGGGGGGTCCTACGAGCAGTACTTC. Residues: CASSYSPGGSYEQYF.

The chain is built from TRBV2 and TRBJ2-5; D is unclear. The V end was cut by 3 bases, the J end by 2 bases, with 10 bases between. Germline V gene sequence: CDR1 SNHLY, CDR2 FYNNEI. This CDR3 region has 14 residues. CDR3 residues: CASSDEVWQETQYF. The CDR3 DNA reads as TGTGCCAGCAGTGATGAGGTCTGGCAAGAGACCCAGTACTTC.

The chain has TRBV5-8 and TRBJ1-2, with D uncertain. V lost 4 bases, J lost 5 bases, and 18 bases lay in between. The CDR3 extends over 15 amino acids. Per the germline V gene, CDR1 is SGHTS and CDR2 is YDEGEE. DNA for the CDR3: TGTGCCAGCAGCCCCCCAACAGAGGGTGGATATGGCTACACCTTC. As protein: CASSPPTEGGYGYTF.

This sequence joins TRBV5-8 and TRBJ1-5; TRBD1 matches at 8 bases. This CDR3 contains 17 residues. Germline V CDR1 and CDR2: SGHTS, YDEGEE. J lost 4 bases, V lost 4 bases, and 13 bases had no gene match. The CDR3 loop is CASSQAAGTGLNQPQHF. The CDR3 coding sequence is TGTGCCAGCAGCCAGGCTGCCGGGACAGGTCTTAATCAGCCCCAGCATTTT.

The rearrangement joins TRBV4-2 to TRBJ2-7, with D hard to call. Germline loops: CDR1 LGHNA, CDR2 YNFKEQ. This CDR3 spans 14 amino acids. The V gene lost 1 base and the J gene lost 2 bases, with 9 bases spanning the gap. In DNA form, the CDR3 reads TGTGCCAGCAGCCAAGGTCCGGCGGCCTACGAGCAGTACTTC. It yields the protein CASSQGPAAYEQYF.

The V call is TRBV9, the J call TRBJ1-1; D is perhaps TRBD1 (5 bases). The CDR3 contains 12 residues. CDR1 is SGDLS, CDR2 YYNGEE, per germline. Trimming shortened V by 7 bases and J by 5 bases, and 12 bases separated the two germline ends. CDR3 sequence reads: CASGTSLTEAFF. The CDR3 DNA sequence: TGTGCCAGCGGGACTAGCCTGACTGAAGCTTTCTTT.

This rearrangement joins TRBV28 to TRBJ2-7; 10 nucleotides match TRBD2. In germline, CDR1 is MDHEN, CDR2 SYDVKM. The CDR3 extends over 15 amino acids. The V and J ends lost 4 bases and 2 bases, in that order; junction bases with no gene match: 5. CDR3 nucleotides: TGTGCCAGCAGTTCCTGGACTAGCGGTGCCTACGAGCAGTACTTC. It yields the protein CASSSWTSGAYEQYF.

Regarding this clone: This specimen includes other DNA sequences encoding the same CDR3. CDR3 residues: CASSQRGGYEQYF. CDR3 in DNA: TGCGCCAGCAGCCAAAGGGGCGGCTACGAGCAGTACTTC. The rearrangement joins TRBV4-1 to TRBJ2-7; D possibly corresponds to TRBD1 (5 bases). The CDR3 has 13 residues. CDR1 is MGHRA and CDR2 is YSYEKL in the germline V gene. Trimming left V 2 bases short and J 3 bases short, with 8 bases between.

This clone came up a few times. V is TRBV19 and J is TRBJ2-2, with D maybe TRBD2 (5 bases). Germline assignment: CDR1 LNHDA and CDR2 SQIVND (reference sequence). Trimming took off 5 bases at V and 7 bases at J, with 11 bases between the two ends. This CDR3 is built from 13 residues. CDR3 DNA sequence: TGTGCCAGTAGTGTGCTAGCTGGCGGGGAGCTGTTTTTT. Translating it yields CASSVLAGGELFF.

The chain employs TRBV5-4 and TRBJ1-2; no definite D call. V was trimmed by 4 bases and J by 0 bases, leaving 10 bases between them. The CDR3 is 14 amino acids. Germline V gene sequence: CDR1 SGHNT, CDR2 YYREEE (reference sequence). Written as DNA, the CDR3 is TGTGCCAGCAGCCTGGAGGCATCTAACTATGGCTACACCTTC. This gives the protein CASSLEASNYGYTF.

This chain connects TRBV5-6 to TRBJ2-2; no clear D. The CDR3 extends over 13 amino acids. Deletions cut 4 bases from V and 3 bases from J, with 7 bases between. Germline V gene sequence: CDR1 SGHDT, CDR2 YYEEEE. DNA of the CDR3: TGTGCCAGCAGCGTTTATTACACCGGGGAGCTGTTTTTT. Its protein is CASSVYYTGELFF.

The chain combines TRBV19 with TRBJ2-7; no reliable D call. The CDR3 is 14 amino acids. Germline V CDR1 and CDR2: LNHDA, SQIVND (reference sequence). Trimming shortened V by 7 bases and J by 1 base, and 14 bases separated the two germline ends. CDR3 DNA sequence: TGTGCCAGTAACCTGGTATCCGAATCCTACGAGCAGTACTTC. This encodes CASNLVSESYEQYF.

The rearrangement links TRBV11-3 to TRBJ2-1; the match to TRBD2 covers 11 bases. With V trimmed by 8 bases and J by 0 bases, 3 bases remained unmatched. This CDR3 contains 15 residues. Germline V gives CDR1 SGHNT, CDR2 YENEEA. CDR3 DNA sequence: TGTGCCAGCGGGACTAGCGGTAGCTCCTACAATGAGCAGTTCTTC. Translating gives CASGTSGSSYNEQFF.

The chain has TRBV18 and TRBJ2-5; D is uncertain. The J call may be faulty, since TRBJ2-7 better matches the DNA end. Germline V gene sequence: CDR1 KGHSH, CDR2 LQKENI. The CDR3 extends over 12 amino acids. The CDR3 DNA sequence: TGTGCCAGCTCACCGGGAAGCTACGAGCAGTACTTC. It codes for CASSPGSYEQYF.

The chain's CDR3 is CSVTGGQNYGYTF. The CDR3 bases are TGCAGCGTAACAGGGGGCCAGAACTATGGCTACACCTTC. The chain uses TRBV29-1 and TRBJ1-2; the match to TRBD1 covers 9 bases. The CDR3 runs to 13 residues. From germline, CDR1 is SQVTM and CDR2 ANQGSEA. Trimming cost V 6 bases and J 2 bases; bases outside gene matches: 4.

The CDR3 DNA is TGTGCCAGTAGTTCCAACCTAGCGGGGAACACCGGGGAGCTGTTTTTT. It encodes CASSSNLAGNTGELFF. The chain carries TRBV19 and TRBJ2-2; 8 positions agree with TRBD2. The V gene end was trimmed by 5 bases and the J gene end by 1 base; junction bases not matched to a gene: 6. This CDR3 comprises 16 residues. Per the germline V gene, CDR1 is LNHDA and CDR2 is SQIVND (reference sequence).

The rearrangement joins TRBV27 to TRBJ2-1; TRBD1 might be the D (5 bases). Germline V lookup: CDR1 MNHEY, CDR2 SMNVEV (reference sequence). V lost 1 base, J lost 4 bases, and 23 bases lay in between. CDR3 size: 19 residues. The CDR3 here is CASSLLGSGPGMPYNEQFF. For the CDR3, the DNA is TGTGCCAGCAGTTTATTGGGAAGTGGGCCAGGGATGCCGTACAATGAGCAGTTCTTC.

The chain employs TRBV23-1 and TRBJ1-5; D perhaps matches TRBD1 (6 bases). TRBV23-1 is treated as an ORF (open reading frame) with a function not yet certain. This CDR3 is 19 amino acids long. V lost 2 bases and J 1 base, leaving 21 bases between the germline ends. For the CDR3, the DNA is TGCGCCAGCAGTCAAAGGGGGACGGCGGGCGCAAGGAGCAATCAGCCCCAGCATTTT. Translating gives CASSQRGTAGARSNQPQHF.

This clone was seen once. The gene calls are TRBV5-1 and TRBJ2-2; D might be TRBD1 (6 bases). V lost 4 bases, J lost 5 bases, and 12 bases lay in between. Germline CDR1 and CDR2: SGHRS and YFSETQ. The CDR3 is made up of 14 amino acids. This chain's CDR3 is CASSPTQGTGELFF. CDR3 nucleotide sequence: TGCGCCAGCAGCCCGACACAGGGAACCGGGGAGCTGTTTTTT.

The rearrangement uses TRBV4-1 and TRBJ1-5, with 7 bases identical to TRBD1. Germline V lookup: CDR1 MGHRA, CDR2 YSYEKL. The V and J ends lost 3 bases and 4 bases, in that order; junction bases with no gene match: 12. The CDR3 is 17 residues long. The CDR3 DNA is TGCGCCAGCAGCCACCCTGGGGGGCAGGGGGAAAATCAGCCCCAGCATTTT. Translated, it gives CASSHPGGQGENQPQHF.

The rearrangement joins TRBV9 to TRBJ1-2, with 8 bases that match TRBD1. This CDR3 is built from 17 residues. Trimming removed 0 bases from V and 1 base from J; junction bases left unmatched: 8. Looked up from germline, CDR1 is SGDLS and CDR2 is YYNGEE. CDR3 sequence reads: CASSVAAGQVDNYGYTF. For the CDR3, the DNA is TGTGCCAGCAGCGTAGCGGCGGGACAGGTAGATAACTATGGCTACACCTTC.

The chain links TRBV4-1 to TRBJ2-5; 11 nucleotides line up with TRBD2. The CDR3 totals 15 residues. In germline, CDR1 is MGHRA, CDR2 YSYEKL. V dropped 5 bases and J dropped 2; count of bases not matched to a gene: 4. In DNA form, the CDR3 reads TGCGCCAGCAGCTCACGACTAGCGGGGCAAGAGACCCAGTACTTC. Translation gives CASSSRLAGQETQYF.

The rearrangement links TRBV7-2 to TRBJ2-3; possible D gene TRBD2, 6 bases. Germline V gene lookup returns CDR1 SGHTA and CDR2 FQGNSA. This CDR3 is 16 amino acids long. The V gene lost 1 base and the J gene lost 2 bases, with 13 bases spanning the gap. The CDR3 sequence is CASSLGGGGYTDTQYF. The CDR3 DNA reads as TGTGCCAGCAGCTTAGGGGGAGGCGGGTACACAGATACGCAGTATTTT.

The chain joins TRBV19 to TRBJ2-7; 10 bases map to TRBD1. Trimming cost V 1 base and J 2 bases; bases outside gene matches: 5. The CDR3 sequence is 16 residues long. CDR1 is LNHDA, CDR2 SQIVND, per germline (reference sequence). The CDR3 bases are TGTGCCAGTAGTATAGCCCCGGGACAGGGGACCTACGAGCAGTACTTC. It is translated as CASSIAPGQGTYEQYF. Looking up the rest from reference TRBV19 and TRBJ2-7 gives the full variable domain: DGGITQSPKYLFRKEGQNVTLSCEQNLNHDAMYWYRQDPGQGLRLIYYSQIVNDFQKGDIAEGYSVSREKKESFPLTVTSAQKNPTAFYLCASSIAPGQGTYEQYFGPGTRLTVT.

This chain joins TRBV6-1 and TRBJ2-7, with 8 bases matching TRBD1. In germline, CDR1 is MNHNS, CDR2 SASEGT. The CDR3 consists of 14 residues. Trimming cost V 4 bases and J 4 bases; bases outside gene matches: 6. CDR3 in DNA: TGTGCCAGCAGTGCCCGACAGGGGCATTACGAGCAGTACTTC. Amino acid sequence: CASSARQGHYEQYF.

J is TRBJ2-1 and V is TRBV30; D is perhaps TRBD2 (5 bases). Germline loops: CDR1 GTSNPN, CDR2 SVGIG (reference sequence). The CDR3 has 17 amino acids. Deletions cut 1 base from V and 2 bases from J, with 18 bases between. The CDR3 reads CAWSALAGGFTYNEQFF. In DNA, the CDR3 is TGTGCCTGGAGTGCACTGGCCGGAGGATTTACCTACAATGAGCAGTTCTTC.